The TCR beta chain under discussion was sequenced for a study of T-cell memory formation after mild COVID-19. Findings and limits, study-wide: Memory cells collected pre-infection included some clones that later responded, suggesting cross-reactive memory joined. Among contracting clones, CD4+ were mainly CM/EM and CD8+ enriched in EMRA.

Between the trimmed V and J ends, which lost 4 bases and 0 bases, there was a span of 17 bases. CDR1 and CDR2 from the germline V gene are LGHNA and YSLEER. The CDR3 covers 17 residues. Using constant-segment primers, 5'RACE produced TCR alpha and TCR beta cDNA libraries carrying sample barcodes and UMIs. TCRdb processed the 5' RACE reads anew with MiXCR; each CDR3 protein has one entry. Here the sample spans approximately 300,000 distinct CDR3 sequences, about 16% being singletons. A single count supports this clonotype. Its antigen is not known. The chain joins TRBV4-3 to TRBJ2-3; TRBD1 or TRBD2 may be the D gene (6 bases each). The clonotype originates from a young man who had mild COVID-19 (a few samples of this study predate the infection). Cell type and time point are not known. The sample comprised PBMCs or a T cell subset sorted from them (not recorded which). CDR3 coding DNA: TGCGCCAGCAGCCCCTCCGAACGGGGGCGCAGCACAGATACGCAGTATTTT. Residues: CASSPSERGRSTDTQYF.